This TCR beta chain was sequenced during a study of shared clonotypes between healthy human individuals. The germline CDR1 and CDR2 sequences are SNHLY and FYNNEI. CDR3 size: 12 residues. With 6 bases removed from V and 2 bases from J, the gap between germline ends came to 7 bases. Concerning this clone: Other DNA variants within this sample encode the same CDR3.

Sequencing was performed with immunoSEQ multiplex PCR; in TCRdb, only in-frame clones are kept and a portion is missing. Among over a million clones listed, around 78% were seen once. The TCR sequence derives from a young man in good health. Some clones in this sample may be carry-over from other donors' samples. The gene calls are TRBV2 and TRBJ1-2; maybe TRBD1 (6 bases). Sequencing input: memory CD4+ T cells from PBMCs. The subset is: CD45RA-negative fraction. The CDR3 here is CASRDRNYGYTF. CDR3 coding DNA: TGTGCCAGCAGGGACAGAAACTATGGCTACACCTTC.